This T cell receptor (beta chain) comes out of a study of blood T cell repertoires in COVID-19. On the study more broadly: COVID-19 samples collected from the United States, Italy and Spain covered acute and convalescent phases. Sources were T cells, B-cell-depleted T cells, or PBMCs; the material itself was cDNA or gDNA.

How the authors handled the data: The authors estimated nucleated cell counts from reference gene primer amplification. Using immunoSEQ multiplex PCR, the repertoire was profiled, and TCRdb retains in-frame clones only, with some absent. The V and J calls and clone size were taken over from that table, and D and trimming were inferred from the DNA. The sample lists 60,000 to 85,000 clones, around 90% seen once, with 25% to 35% in the top ten. Germline values: CDR1 MNHEY, CDR2 SVGAGI. The CDR3 extends over 15 amino acids. V was trimmed by 6 bases and J by 0 bases, leaving 14 bases between them. Sequences were obtained from peripheral blood. The clonotype originates from an elderly woman with active or convalescent COVID-19. The chain recombines TRBV6-5 with TRBJ1-1; D not certain. CDR3 amino acids: CASSSGLQMNTEAFF. In DNA, the CDR3 is TGTGCCAGCAGCTCGGGATTACAGATGAACACTGAAGCTTTCTTT.